The sequence of this TCR beta chain was determined in a study of shared clonotypes between healthy human individuals. Across the whole study: In total, the donors were two women and a few men aged 18 to 49.

CD4+ cell separation produced CD45RA+ naive and CD45RA-negative memory subsets. Each subset's genomic DNA was shared equally among a number of immunoSEQ plates. Produced via immunoSEQ multiplex PCR; TCRdb's table is partial and in-frame only. The sample lists some 1,100,000 clones, about four fifths occurring once. To note about this clone: This sample includes further DNA sequences coding for the same CDR3.

Germline V gene data show CDR1 as SGDLS and CDR2 as YYNGEE. Trimming took 0 bases from V and 7 from J, leaving 2 bases between them. This CDR3 comprises 11 residues. The sequence came from a man younger than 35 in good health. Some clones in this sample may be carry-over from other donors' samples. The specimen sequenced was memory CD4+ T cells from PBMCs. Sample subset: CD45RA-negative fraction. The rearrangement uses TRBV9 and TRBJ2-1; D remains ambiguous. The CDR3 is CASSVENEQFF. The CDR3 region has the DNA TGTGCCAGCAGCGTAGAGAATGAGCAGTTCTTC.